A selection of T cell receptor beta chains follows, all from one sample in a study of blood T cells in healthy people across ages. TCRdb re-derived calls from the 5' RACE reads in MiXCR, one entry per CDR3 protein. The sample records some 1.5 million distinct CDR3 sequences, roughly 27% being singletons. Sequencing was carried out using blood. The receptors stem from a woman aged 25 to 39 in good health. Each CDR3 is given with its conserved first and last residue. A D gene is named only where the DNA matches it firmly. For some rows the clone size is stated as once, few or many, or as a class when expanded; others skip it.

j_call d_call v_call clone_size cdr3_nt cdr3_aa
TRBJ1-5 - TRBV20-1 many TGCAGTGCTAGAATGGTTGGCAGGGCTCAGCCCCAGCATTTT CSARMVGRAQPQHF
TRBJ1-2 TRBD1 TRBV4-2 many TGTGCCAGCAGCCAAGCGGCAGGGGGAGATGGCTACACCTTC CASSQAAGGDGYTF
TRBJ2-1 - TRBV12-5 few TGTGTTAGTGGTCCCATTGGGGCAGGGCTAAGCAATGAGCAGTTCTTC CVSGPIGAGLSNEQFF
TRBJ1-2 - TRBV6-2/TRBV6-3 - TGTGCCAGCAGCTCGACTAGCTACTATGGCTACACCTTC CASSSTSYYGYTF
TRBJ1-2 TRBD1 TRBV4-1 few TGCGCCAGCAGCCAGGGACAGGGGCAGGGCCATGGCTACACCTTC CASSQGQGQGHGYTF
TRBJ2-5 - TRBV29-1 - TGCAGCGTTGTAGGGAGCGAAGAGACCCAGTACTTC CSVVGSEETQYF
TRBJ2-2 TRBD2 TRBV10-3 - TGTGCCATCAGGCGGGAGGGTACCGGGGAGCTGTTTTTT CAIRREGTGELFF
TRBJ1-5 - TRBV11-2 many TGTGCCAGCAGCTACCAGGGTCAGCCCCAGCATTTT CASSYQGQPQHF
TRBJ2-3 - TRBV11-2 - TGTGCCAGCAGCTTAGATCCCTCCTCCGGGGGAAAAGATACGCAGTATTTT CASSLDPSSGGKDTQYF
TRBJ2-7 TRBD1 TRBV7-2 few TGTGCCAGCAGCCCCCGGGACAGGGCGGAGTACGAGCAGTACTTC CASSPRDRAEYEQYF
TRBJ2-7 TRBD1 TRBV20-1 many TGCAGTGCTAGTTCACAGGGGGCCCACGAGCAGTACTTC CSASSQGAHEQYF
TRBJ1-4 TRBD1 TRBV6-6 - TGTGCCAGCGCTGTACAGGGGTCAACTAATGAAAAACTGTTTTTT CASAVQGSTNEKLFF
TRBJ2-7 TRBD2 TRBV7-9 few TGTGCCAGCAGCCCTACTAGCGGGATCTTCTCCTACGAGCAGTACTTC CASSPTSGIFSYEQYF
TRBJ1-1 - TRBV5-1 few TGCGCCAGCAGCTTGAGCGGCGCCATGAACACTGAAGCTTTCTTT CASSLSGAMNTEAFF
TRBJ2-2 - TRBV20-1 - TGCAGTGCTAGAGATCACCGATCGAACACCGGGGAGCTGTTTTTT CSARDHRSNTGELFF
TRBJ1-6 - TRBV5-1 many TGCGCCAGCAGCCCGGTTGGATTAGATTCACCCCTCCACTTT CASSPVGLDSPLHF
TRBJ2-2 - TRBV28 - TGTGCCAGCAGTTTCTACGTATATGGCGGGGAGCTGTTTTTT CASSFYVYGGELFF
TRBJ2-5 - TRBV12-3/TRBV12-4 few TGTGCCAGCAGTCACTACAGGGTCGGGGAGACCCAGTACTTC CASSHYRVGETQYF
TRBJ2-2 - TRBV29-1 few TGCAGCGCCAGACAGGCCCTTACCGGGGAGCTGTTTTTT CSARQALTGELFF
TRBJ1-2 TRBD1 TRBV6-5 - TGTGCCAGCAGTTACTCGCCGGGACAGGGAAACTATGGCTACACCTTC CASSYSPGQGNYGYTF
TRBJ1-4 TRBD1 TRBV3-1 - TGTGCCAGCAGCCAAGATCACAGGGGAGAAAAACTGTTTTTT CASSQDHRGEKLFF
TRBJ2-1 TRBD2 TRBV19 - TGTGCCAGTAAGGGGACTAGCGGGGACTATGAGCAGTTCTTC CASKGTSGDYEQFF
TRBJ1-1 - TRBV20-1 - TGCAGTGCTAGTCAGGGCCTCACTGAAGCTTTCTTT CSASQGLTEAFF
TRBJ2-5 - TRBV25-1 - TGTGCCATCCGGGCCCCGGAGGTGGAGACCCAGTACTTC CAIRAPEVETQYF
TRBJ2-5 TRBD2 TRBV20-1 few TGCAGTGCTGCACTAGCGGGGGGCCCAGCGGCCCAGTACTTC CSAALAGGPAAQYF
TRBJ2-1 TRBD2 TRBV6-1 - TGTGCCAGCACCAGAGATAGCGGGGGAGGAAATGAGCAGTTCTTC CASTRDSGGGNEQFF
TRBJ1-5 TRBD1 TRBV20-1 few TGCAGTGGTTCGCAGGGGGCAGGGTATAGCAATCAGCCTCAGCATTTT CSGSQGAGYSNQPQHF
TRBJ2-7 TRBD2 TRBV7-4 - TGTGCCAGCAGCTTAGGGGGGGGTCACACCCACGAGCAGTACTTC CASSLGGGHTHEQYF
TRBJ2-6 - TRBV5-1 many TGCGCCAGCAGCTTTGACGGGTCTGGGGCCAACGTCCTGACTTTC CASSFDGSGANVLTF
TRBJ1-2 TRBD1 TRBV29-1 few TGCAGCGTTGTCTCCCTCTGGGACAGGGGTGGCTACACCTTC CSVVSLWDRGGYTF
TRBJ1-4 - TRBV27 - TGTGCCAGCAGTGACAGTGGAGGGGAGGAAAAACTGTTTTTT CASSDSGGEEKLFF
TRBJ1-5 - TRBV28 few TGTGCCAGCAGTACCGCTCTCGGGACGGGAGATCAGCCCCAGCATTTT CASSTALGTGDQPQHF
TRBJ2-1 TRBD1 TRBV9 - TGTGCCAGCAGCGCAGACAGGGGAAAGTTCTTC CASSADRGKFF
TRBJ1-1 TRBD1 TRBV6-2/TRBV6-3 - TGTGCCAGCAGGAAGACAACCGACAGGGGGCGCAGGGACACTGAAGCTTTCTTT CASRKTTDRGRRDTEAFF
TRBJ2-1 - TRBV7-9 - TGTGCCAGCCCCTCTAACAGGGACTCCTACAATGAGCAGTTCTTC CASPSNRDSYNEQFF